This TCR beta chain was sequenced during a study of siplizumab effects on memory and regulatory T cells. Germline loops: CDR1 MNHNS, CDR2 SASEGT. V was cut by 4 bases and J by 5 bases, with 14 bases left in between. The CDR3 totals 14 residues. Clones were sequenced by immunoSEQ multiplex PCR, and TCRdb holds only the in-frame ones, with some missing. In the table there are about 120,000 clones, roughly 95% of which are singletons. This chain uses TRBV6-1 with TRBJ2-5, with D possibly being TRBD1 (5 bases). The clonotype was recovered from a human donor in good health. The sample was non-Treg CD4+ T cells sorted from blood. The CDR3 DNA follows: TGTGCCAGCAGTGCCAGGCCAGGGCGCGAGACCCAGTACTTC. It translates to CASSARPGRETQYF.